These 14 T cell receptor beta chains were sequenced from one sample in a study of technical replicates of blood from a few donors. TCRdb's copy holds only in-frame clones and misses some; the assay was immunoSEQ multiplex PCR. The profile shows about 15,000 clones, 86% of them singletons. The sequenced material came from PBMCs. The receptors originated from a human donor in good health.

This clone was seen more than once but under ten times. This chain joins TRBV21-1 and TRBJ1-5. TRBV21-1 is listed as a pseudogene. The CDR3 extends over 19 amino acids. CDR3 in DNA: TGTGCCAGCAGCAAATGGAGGCAGAGACACCGGGATAGCAATCAGCCCCAGCATTTT. Amino acids: CASSKWRQRHRDSNQPQHF.

This chain joins TRBV11-2 and TRBJ1-4, with D possibly being TRBD1 (6 bases). Germline V gene data show CDR1 as SGHAT and CDR2 as FQNNGV. Trimming stripped 5 bases from V and 5 bases from J, with 18 bases between. This CDR3 is built from 16 residues. The CDR3 DNA sequence: TGTGCCAGCAGCCCCTTAACCGGGACACCGAATGAAAAACTGTTTTTT. Translated, it gives CASSPLTGTPNEKLFF. Variable domain in full (rest from reference TRBV11-2 and TRBJ1-4): EAGVAQSPRYKIIEKRQSVAFWCNPISGHATLYWYQQILGQGPKLLIQFQNNGVVDDSQLPKDRFSAERLKGVDSTLKIQPAKLEDSAVYLCASSPLTGTPNEKLFFGSGTQLSVL.

The rearrangement joins TRBV7-8 to TRBJ1-5; D might be TRBD1 (6 bases). Trimming left V 0 bases short and J 2 bases short, with 11 bases between. This CDR3 comprises 16 residues. The germline CDR1 and CDR2 sequences are SGHVS and FQNEAQ. The CDR3 here is CASSLALPGGNQPQHF. Here the CDR3 DNA reads TGTGCCAGCAGCTTAGCGCTTCCAGGGGGCAATCAGCCCCAGCATTTT.

V and J are TRBV28 and TRBJ1-1; D is possibly TRBD1 (5 bases). CDR1 and CDR2 from the germline V gene are MDHEN and SYDVKM. The V end was cut by 7 bases, the J end by 1 base, with 16 bases between. The CDR3 spans 15 residues. CDR3 region: CASTSSGAENTEAFF. CDR3 coding DNA: TGTGCCAGCACCTCATCTGGGGCGGAGAACACTGAAGCTTTCTTT.

The V gene is TRBV21-1, the J gene TRBJ2-2; the table's D call, TRBD1, was not checked against the DNA. TRBV21-1 is shown as a pseudogene. The CDR3 sequence is 15 residues long. This CDR3 is CASSKGTGVTGELFF. The CDR3 DNA reads TGTGCCAGCAGCAAAGGGACAGGTGTCACCGGGGAGCTGTTTTTT.

The chain is built from TRBV11-2 and TRBJ2-1; weak D call: TRBD2 (5 bases). The CDR3 sequence is 16 residues long. Trimming pared 5 bases from V and 4 bases from J, leaving 18 bases between. CDR1 is SGHAT and CDR2 is FQNNGV in the germline V gene. CDR3 sequence: CASSPRGGDSYNEQFF. CDR3 coding DNA: TGTGCCAGCAGCCCAAGAGGAGGTGATAGTTACAATGAGCAGTTCTTC.

The V and J genes are TRBV2 and TRBJ2-1; no firm D call. The CDR3 has 14 amino acids. The ends were cut back, 1 base at V and 3 bases at J, with 7 bases in the middle. Germline values: CDR1 SNHLY, CDR2 FYNNEI. The CDR3 sequence: CASSEGVDYNEQFF. The CDR3, as DNA: TGTGCCAGCAGTGAAGGTGTAGACTACAATGAGCAGTTCTTC.

The chain has TRBV5-6 and TRBJ2-7, with 7 positions matching TRBD2. With V trimmed by 2 bases and J by 4 bases, 3 bases remained unmatched. This CDR3 has 13 amino acids. Germline V lookup: CDR1 SGHDT, CDR2 YYEEEE. CDR3 nucleotide sequence: TGTGCCAGCAGCTTTATCGGGAGGTACGAGCAGTACTTC. Its protein is CASSFIGRYEQYF.

The rearrangement uses TRBV15 and TRBJ1-4, with D unclear. The V gene's germline CDR1 is LNHNV and CDR2 YYDKDF (reference sequence). The CDR3 runs 14 residues. With 5 bases removed from V and 8 bases from J, the gap between germline ends came to 15 bases. This CDR3 reads CATSPRAAGEKLFF. CDR3 DNA sequence: TGTGCCACCAGCCCCCGGGCCGCGGGAGAAAAACTGTTTTTT.

The CDR3 loop is CASSLTSGQGAAEQYF. DNA for the CDR3: TGTGCCAGCAGCTTAACGTCGGGACAGGGTGCGGCCGAGCAGTACTTC. The chain couples TRBV7-3 to TRBJ2-7; 9 bases are shared with TRBD1. Germline CDR1 SGHTA, CDR2 FQGTGA. The CDR3 totals 16 residues. With 0 bases clipped from V and 6 bases from J, the junction kept 9 bases outside the gene matches.

V gene TRBV21-1 combines with J gene TRBJ2-3; TRBD1 is taken as the D call from the table, unchecked against the DNA. TRBV21-1 is shown as a pseudogene. This CDR3 region has 14 residues. The CDR3, as DNA: TGTGCCCCAACAGGGTCCGCTCGCACAGATACGCAGTATTTT. Encoded protein: CAPTGSARTDTQYF.

The chain is built from TRBV28 and TRBJ1-4, with a possible D match to TRBD1 (5 bases). The CDR3 extends over 15 amino acids. V was cut by 3 bases and J by 4 bases, with 12 bases left in between. Per germline, CDR1 MDHEN and CDR2 SYDVKM. CDR3 DNA: TGTGCCAGCAGTTTGCCGATAAGGGGTAATGAAAAACTGTTTTTT. Amino acid sequence: CASSLPIRGNEKLFF. The full variable domain, in which reference TRBV28 and TRBJ1-4 provide the parts outside the CDR3, is DVKVTQSSRYLVKRTGEKVFLECVQDMDHENMFWYRQDPGLGLRLIYFSYDVKMKEKGDIPEGYSVSREKKERFSLILESASTNQTSMYLCASSLPIRGNEKLFFGSGTQLSVL.

The chain is built from TRBV4-2 and TRBJ2-7, with 7 bases lining up with TRBD2. Germline assignment: CDR1 LGHNA and CDR2 YNFKEQ. The V gene end was trimmed by 1 base and the J gene end by 1 base; junction bases not matched to a gene: 10. This CDR3 has 17 amino acids. The chain's CDR3 is CASSQGFGTIESYEQYF. Written as DNA, the CDR3 is TGTGCCAGCAGCCAAGGTTTCGGGACTATAGAGTCCTACGAGCAGTACTTC.

The J gene is TRBJ1-2, the V gene TRBV30; no clear D. The CDR3 runs to 11 residues. Germline V lookup: CDR1 GTSNPN, CDR2 SVGIG (reference sequence). Trimming removed 5 bases from V and 5 bases from J, with 9 bases in between. The CDR3 protein is CAWGQPYGYTF. CDR3 DNA sequence: TGTGCCTGGGGGCAGCCATATGGCTACACCTTC.